The 27 T cell receptor beta chains given below trace back to one sample, sequenced in a study of response to subunit inactivated influenza vaccine. TCRdb used MiXCR to reprocess the RT-PCR reads, holding one entry per CDR3 protein. The sample carries 650,000 to 850,000 distinct CDR3 sequences, over 11% recorded once. The sequencing used PBMCs from blood, collected around 14 days before vaccination. Source of these receptors: a man aged 50-59 years who received an inactivated influenza vaccine.

This clonotype was seen more than once but under ten times. The chain is built from TRBV5-5 and TRBJ2-5; 11 positions match TRBD1. V shed 4 bases and J 4 bases; nucleotides not matched to a gene: 3. Germline CDR1 reads SGHKS; CDR2 reads YYEKEE (reference sequence). CDR3 length equals 14 residues. CDR3 sequence (DNA): TGTGCCAGCAGCCACGGGACAGGGGGAGAGACCCAGTACTTC. It codes for CASSHGTGGETQYF. Full variable domain (remainder filled in from reference TRBV5-5 and TRBJ2-5): DAGVTQSPTHLIKTRGQQVTLRCSPISGHKSVSWYQQVLGQGPQFIFQYYEKEERGRGNFPDRFSARQFPNYSSELNVNALLLGDSALYLCASSHGTGGETQYFGPGTRLLVL.

The chain joins TRBV12-3 or TRBV12-4 to TRBJ1-3; D is undetermined. The CDR3 has 14 amino acids. Trimming removed 6 bases from V and 0 bases from J, with 9 bases in between. Here the CDR3 reads CASRVASSGNTIYF. DNA of the CDR3: TGTGCCAGCAGAGTAGCGAGCTCTGGAAACACCATATATTTT.

The table lists this clonotype with a few counts. The chain recombines TRBV28 with TRBJ2-7; 7 nucleotides align to TRBD2. V was clipped by 6 bases and J by 2 bases; unmatched bases: 13. In germline, CDR1 is MDHEN, CDR2 SYDVKM. This CDR3 contains 16 residues. CDR3 coding DNA: TGTGCCAGCAGCCCCTACGCTCTAGCGGTAACCTACGAGCAGTACTTC. Translation gives CASSPYALAVTYEQYF.

The sample holds many counts of this clonotype. The genes are TRBV29-1 and TRBJ2-2; D is uncertain. CDR3 length: 12 residues. Germline lookup yields CDR1 SQVTM and CDR2 ANQGSEA. Trimming stripped 7 bases from V and 6 bases from J, with 12 bases between. The CDR3: CSAGLSSGELFF. CDR3 coding DNA: TGCAGCGCCGGCTTGAGTTCCGGGGAGCTGTTTTTT.

The J gene is TRBJ2-7, the V gene TRBV20-1; weak D call: TRBD1 (6 bases). Germline-derived CDR1 and CDR2 are DFQATT and SNEGSKA (reference sequence). The CDR3 spans 13 residues. Deletions cut 6 bases from V and 4 bases from J, with 16 bases between. CDR3 bases: TGCAGTGCACGCAACAGGGATCGTTACGAGCAGTACTTC. Translated, it gives CSARNRDRYEQYF.

This clonotype was counted ten times or more. The chain uses TRBV12-3 or TRBV12-4 and TRBJ1-6, with D maybe TRBD1 (5 bases). This CDR3 is built from 13 residues. The V end lost 4 bases, the J end lost 10 bases, and 11 bases lay between the germline ends. CDR3 protein: CASSWGIRSPLHF. The DNA for the CDR3 is TGTGCCAGCAGTTGGGGGATTAGATCACCCCTCCACTTT.

The sample holds many counts of this clonotype. The chain joins TRBV28 to TRBJ2-3; 7 nucleotides align to TRBD2. Germline CDR1 and CDR2: MDHEN and SYDVKM. The length of the CDR3 is 11 residues. Trimming cost V 5 bases and J 8 bases; bases outside gene matches: 1. Written as DNA, the CDR3 is TGTGCCAGCAGTCCGGGGGGTACGCAGTATTTT. This encodes CASSPGGTQYF.

This clonotype was recorded a few times. The rearrangement uses TRBV10-2 and TRBJ2-5; D is undetermined. The ends were cut back, 2 bases at V and 2 bases at J, with 12 bases in the middle. CDR3 size: 15 residues. Germline V gene data show CDR1 as WSHSY and CDR2 as SAAADI. The CDR3 is CASSEDETPQETQYF. The CDR3 DNA is TGCGCCAGCAGTGAGGACGAAACTCCGCAAGAGACCCAGTACTTC.

This clonotype was seen only a few times. V usage is TRBV20-1 and J usage is TRBJ2-7, with 10 positions matching TRBD1. Germline V gene data show CDR1 as DFQATT and CDR2 as SNEGSKA (reference sequence). V was pared by 3 bases and J by 4 bases, with 6 bases of the junction left unmatched. The CDR3 runs 14 residues. CDR3 protein: CSASPDRGLYEQYF. The CDR3 DNA follows: TGCAGTGCTAGTCCCGACAGGGGGCTATACGAGCAGTACTTC.

This clonotype was counted at least ten times. The J gene is TRBJ2-6, the V gene TRBV5-1, with a possible D match to TRBD2 (7 bases). The CDR3 extends over 16 amino acids. Trimming cost V 7 bases and J 0 bases, with 14 bases left between them. Germline CDR1 SGHRS, CDR2 YFSETQ. The CDR3 coding sequence is TGCGCCAGCTCTAGGGGGGGCAGCTCTGGGGCCAACGTCCTGACTTTC. The encoded protein is CASSRGGSSGANVLTF.

This chain connects TRBV6-2 or TRBV6-3 to TRBJ1-1; 8 bases are shared with TRBD1. Germline V gene sequence: CDR1 MNHEY, CDR2 SVGEGT. Trimming cost V 4 bases and J 4 bases; bases outside gene matches: 8. This CDR3 comprises 15 residues. CDR3 DNA: TGTGCCAGCAGTTCAACAGGGGGTAAGGGCACTGAAGCTTTCTTT. Amino acids: CASSSTGGKGTEAFF.

The chain uses TRBV7-9 and TRBJ1-6; D call uncertain. This CDR3 comprises 17 residues. The V end was cut by 3 bases, the J end by 3 bases, with 15 bases between. Germline V CDR1 and CDR2: SEHNR, FQNEAQ (reference sequence). The CDR3 nucleotides are TGTGCCAGCAGCTTCGGTGTGGCAACATACTATAATTCACCCCTCCACTTT. It yields the protein CASSFGVATYYNSPLHF.

This sequence joins TRBV3-1 and TRBJ2-7; no reliable D call. The CDR3 has 14 residues. Germline V lookup: CDR1 LGHDT, CDR2 YNNKEL (reference sequence). Trimming took 1 base from V and 9 from J, leaving 16 bases between them. The CDR3, as DNA: TGTGCCAGCAGCCAAGGCGGTAGCCCCCGCGGGCAGTACTTC. This translates into CASSQGGSPRGQYF.

This clonotype showed up just a few times. The J gene is TRBJ2-3, the V gene TRBV5-1, with 8 bases that match TRBD2. With 2 bases clipped from V and 1 base from J, the junction kept 9 bases outside the gene matches. The CDR3 runs 17 residues. Germline CDR1 reads SGHRS; CDR2 reads YFSETQ. For the CDR3, the DNA is TGCGCCAGCAGCTTAGCGGGAGATAACCCAGGCACAGATACGCAGTATTTT. Translation gives CASSLAGDNPGTDTQYF.

This clonotype was found many times. The chain has TRBV5-1 and TRBJ2-3; the D is unclear. Trimming pared 2 bases from V and 5 bases from J, leaving 3 bases between. Germline V gene data show CDR1 as SGHRS and CDR2 as YFSETQ. The CDR3 totals 11 residues. The CDR3 sequence: CASSFLDTQYF. CDR3 nucleotide sequence: TGCGCCAGCAGCTTTTTAGATACGCAGTATTTT.

This clonotype was detected ten times or more. The chain recombines TRBV24-1 with TRBJ2-3, with unresolved D. With 4 bases removed from V and 6 bases from J, the gap between germline ends came to 10 bases. The V gene's germline CDR1 is KGHDR and CDR2 SFDVKD. The CDR3 spans 13 residues. DNA for the CDR3: TGTGCCACCAGTGAGGCCTCGGTGGATACGCAGTATTTT. The encoded protein is CATSEASVDTQYF.

V is TRBV2 and J is TRBJ1-2; 10 bases match TRBD1. V lost 4 bases, J lost 8 bases, and 4 bases stayed unmatched. Germline CDR1 is SNHLY and CDR2 is FYNNEI. The CDR3 has 13 amino acids. CDR3 DNA sequence: TGTGCCAGCAGTGTGGGGACAGGGGCCGGCTACACCTTC. This codes for CASSVGTGAGYTF.

This rearrangement joins TRBV28 to TRBJ1-1; TRBD1 aligns across 7 bases. V lost 3 bases and J lost 4; bases outside the gene matches: 8. The CDR3 length is 15 residues. Germline V gene data show CDR1 as MDHEN and CDR2 as SYDVKM. The chain's CDR3 is CASSFMRGRSTEAFF. The CDR3 DNA reads TGTGCCAGCAGTTTTATGAGGGGGCGCAGCACTGAAGCTTTCTTT.

This clonotype was detected many times. CDR3 sequence reads: CASSTLENIQYF. CDR3 DNA sequence: TGTGCCAGCAGCACCCTCGAAAACATTCAGTACTTC. The rearrangement links TRBV5-5 to TRBJ2-4; D uncertain. The CDR3 runs 12 residues. V was cut by 4 bases and J by 5 bases, with 7 bases left in between. CDR1 is SGHKS and CDR2 is YYEKEE in the germline V gene (reference sequence). The whole variable domain, remainder taken from reference TRBV5-5 and TRBJ2-4, is DAGVTQSPTHLIKTRGQQVTLRCSPISGHKSVSWYQQVLGQGPQFIFQYYEKEERGRGNFPDRFSARQFPNYSSELNVNALLLGDSALYLCASSTLENIQYFGAGTRLSVL.

This clonotype was seen a few times. V is TRBV6-1 and J is TRBJ2-7, with D perhaps TRBD1 (5 bases). Per the germline V gene, CDR1 is MNHNS and CDR2 is SASEGT. The CDR3 is 14 amino acids. The ends were cut back, 8 bases at V and 3 bases at J, with 17 bases in the middle. The CDR3 region is CASQGSPMDYEQYF. The CDR3 DNA is TGTGCCAGCCAGGGATCCCCGATGGACTACGAGCAGTACTTC.

This clonotype was found a few times. The rearrangement joins TRBV7-3 to TRBJ2-1, with TRBD1 matching 7 bases. Trimming cost V 6 bases and J 15 bases; bases outside gene matches: 11. The CDR3 covers 12 residues. Looked up from germline, CDR1 is SGHTA and CDR2 is FQGTGA. This CDR3 reads CASSFSRDRLFF. The CDR3 DNA reads as TGTGCCAGCAGTTTTTCTCGGGACAGATTGTTCTTC.

This clonotype has only a few counts. The rearrangement joins TRBV14 to TRBJ2-7; 8 nucleotides agree with TRBD2. V was clipped by 0 bases and J by 0 bases; unmatched bases: 7. Germline V gene lookup returns CDR1 SGHDN and CDR2 FVKESK. The CDR3 is 17 residues long. CDR3 in amino acids: CASSQERNSGNSYEQYF. The CDR3 DNA reads TGTGCCAGCAGCCAAGAAAGGAATAGCGGGAACTCCTACGAGCAGTACTTC.

This clonotype was found a few times. The CDR3 sequence: CASSQDRGVSGRIQETQYF. DNA of the CDR3: TGTGCCAGCAGCCAAGATCGCGGGGTGTCAGGGAGGATCCAAGAGACCCAGTACTTC. This chain joins TRBV3-1 and TRBJ2-5; perhaps TRBD2 as D (6 bases). Germline V gene data show CDR1 as LGHDT and CDR2 as YNNKEL (reference sequence). V lost 0 bases to trimming and J lost 1 base, with 21 bases between them. The CDR3 has 19 amino acids.

The genes are TRBV12-3 or TRBV12-4 and TRBJ2-7; D gene ambiguous. The length of the CDR3 is 13 residues. Trimming stripped 6 bases from V and 5 bases from J, with 14 bases between. The CDR3 DNA is TGTGCCAGCAGCGCGGACGTCGGAGACGAGCAGTACTTC. As protein: CASSADVGDEQYF.

This sequence joins TRBV20-1 and TRBJ1-2; a possible D gene is TRBD1 (6 bases). V lost 0 bases and J lost 2, with 13 bases in between. Per the germline V gene, CDR1 is DFQATT and CDR2 is SNEGSKA (reference sequence). This CDR3 is built from 15 residues. The CDR3 is CSARDLQGINYGYTF. The CDR3, as DNA: TGCAGTGCTAGAGATCTGCAGGGGATAAACTATGGCTACACCTTC.

The chain recombines TRBV11-2 with TRBJ2-1; the D gene is possibly TRBD2 (6 bases). This CDR3 region has 17 residues. V was pared by 2 bases and J by 4 bases, with 18 bases between. CDR1 is SGHAT and CDR2 is FQNNGV in the germline V gene. CDR3 nucleotide sequence: TGTGCCAGCAGCTTAAGGGCGGCGGGAACTTATTACAATGAGCAGTTCTTC. It specifies CASSLRAAGTYYNEQFF.

V usage is TRBV5-1 and J usage is TRBJ2-3; 8 nucleotides agree with TRBD2. Per the germline V gene, CDR1 is SGHRS and CDR2 is YFSETQ. This CDR3 has 15 amino acids. V lost 4 bases and J lost 2; bases outside the gene matches: 6. In DNA form, the CDR3 reads TGCGCCAGCAGCCAAAGCGGGAGATACACAGATACGCAGTATTTT. Translating it yields CASSQSGRYTDTQYF.